The 9 T cell receptor beta chains given below trace back to one sample, sequenced in a study of cytomegalovirus exposure and HLA in healthy donors. The PCR employed 60 Vbeta primers together with 13 Jbeta primers. Repertoires were generated with immunoSEQ multiplex PCR, while TCRdb's copy carries only in-frame clones and drops some. The sample gives 150,000 to 200,000 clones, roughly 75% of which show up once; 1% is in the top ten. Sequencing input: PBMCs. Source of these receptors: a woman between 50 and 59 years old in good health and CMV-seropositive.

The chain links TRBV9 to TRBJ1-2, with 9 nucleotides matching TRBD1. Germline CDR1 is SGDLS and CDR2 is YYNGEE. The CDR3 covers 15 residues. The J segment lost 5 bases and the V segment lost 3 bases, leaving 8 bases of the junction unmatched. The CDR3 sequence is CASSGGTGRVYGYTF. CDR3 nucleotides: TGTGCCAGCAGCGGGGGGACAGGGAGGGTTTATGGCTACACCTTC.

V is TRBV7-9 and J is TRBJ2-3, with TRBD2 identical over 9 bases. This CDR3 spans 17 amino acids. Germline values: CDR1 SEHNR, CDR2 FQNEAQ (reference sequence). V trimming: 0 bases; J trimming: 2 bases; junction bases outside the gene matches: 6. The DNA of the CDR3 is TGTGCCAGCAGCTTAGCGCCCAGCGGGGGGTACACAGATACGCAGTATTTT. Amino acid sequence: CASSLAPSGGYTDTQYF.

The rearrangement uses TRBV9 and TRBJ1-2, with 8 bases matching TRBD1. Germline V lookup: CDR1 SGDLS, CDR2 YYNGEE. The CDR3 covers 14 residues. Trimming cost V 3 bases and J 4 bases; bases outside gene matches: 5. Here the CDR3 reads CASSAGQGAYGYTF. CDR3 DNA: TGTGCCAGCAGCGCAGGACAGGGCGCCTATGGCTACACCTTC.

V gene TRBV5-1 combines with J gene TRBJ2-3, with no clear D. In germline, CDR1 is SGHRS, CDR2 YFSETQ. Trimming removed 2 bases at V and 2 bases at J, with 12 bases between. The CDR3 consists of 15 residues. The CDR3 sequence is CASSLPSSNTDTQYF. The DNA for the CDR3 is TGCGCCAGCAGCTTACCCTCTAGTAACACAGATACGCAGTATTTT.

The V call is TRBV28, the J call TRBJ2-7; tentatively, D is TRBD2 (5 bases). V was cut by 2 bases and J by 2 bases, with 7 bases left in between. The CDR3 loop spans 13 amino acids. The germline CDR1 and CDR2 sequences are MDHEN and SYDVKM. The CDR3 reads CASSLGGPYEQYF. The CDR3 nucleotides read TGTGCCAGCAGTTTAGGCGGGCCCTACGAGCAGTACTTC.

The V and J genes are TRBV5-6 and TRBJ2-5; possible D gene TRBD1, 6 bases. This CDR3 comprises 15 residues. The germline CDR1 and CDR2 sequences are SGHDT and YYEEEE. The V gene lost 3 bases and the J gene lost 2 bases, with 14 bases spanning the gap. The CDR3 loop is CASSSRLQGQETQYF. DNA for the CDR3: TGTGCCAGCAGCTCCCGATTACAGGGTCAAGAGACCCAGTACTTC.

The V gene is TRBV5-4, the J gene TRBJ1-2; no clear D. This CDR3 has 17 amino acids. Germline V gene lookup returns CDR1 SGHNT and CDR2 YYREEE (reference sequence). Trimming removed 9 bases from V and 0 bases from J, with 24 bases in between. The CDR3 DNA sequence: TGTGCCACCAGTCCCCTTTATGGAAGCCAGGCTAACTATGGCTACACCTTC. It specifies CATSPLYGSQANYGYTF.

The V gene is TRBV7-2, the J gene TRBJ2-7; D uncertain. Trimming pared 0 bases from V and 3 bases from J, leaving 12 bases between. The CDR3 length is 15 residues. Germline V gene sequence: CDR1 SGHTA, CDR2 FQGNSA. CDR3 protein: CASSLARPPGYEQYF. CDR3 DNA sequence: TGTGCCAGCAGCTTAGCGCGGCCCCCGGGCTACGAGCAGTACTTC.

The chain carries TRBV4-2 and TRBJ1-6, with TRBD1 identical over 11 bases. V trimming: 0 bases; J trimming: 10 bases; junction bases outside the gene matches: 5. This CDR3 has 16 residues. Germline V lookup: CDR1 LGHNA, CDR2 YNFKEQ. CDR3 sequence: CASSQDPGQGASPLHF. The CDR3, as DNA: TGTGCCAGCAGCCAAGATCCTGGACAGGGGGCCTCACCCCTCCACTTT.